One T cell receptor beta chain is described in this entry. Arm-PCR with iRepertoire HTBI primers amplified the CDR3 regions for these TCR beta libraries. Study processing details: Identification across samples found 62 TRBV and around 15 TRBJ segments. TCRdb re-called the multiplex PCR reads through MiXCR, storing one row per CDR3 protein. The authors' filters were not applied to this entry. The sample yields about 620,000 distinct CDR3 sequences, 15% to 20% seen once. Time point of the sample: newly diagnosed GD, antithyroid drugs for less than 3 months. After RNA was extracted from PBMCs, the TCR library was made from it. The data originate from a study of regulatory T cells in long-lasting Graves disease. These records were also assigned to another study, of T cells in Graves' hyperthyroidism and ophthalmopathy. From that second work: Hyperthyroidism, newly diagnosed and lasting under 2 months, affected patients aged 18 to 65. Clinical symptoms, serum thyroxine and TRAb, thyroid ultrasound and orbital computed tomography together formed the diagnostic basis. Expanded thyroid clonotypes (above 0.001) were mostly also found in blood.

This TCR derives from a woman in her thirties with Graves disease. The sample here was peripheral blood mononuclear cells (PBMCs), taken at new diagnosis, from a patient treated with antithyroid drugs.

This CDR3 is CAISDSQGGNEKLFF. The CDR3 DNA sequence: TGTGCCATCAGTGACTCACAGGGAGGTAATGAAAAACTGTTTTTT. The rearrangement uses TRBV10-3 and TRBJ1-4; TRBD1 is a possible D gene (6 bases). There are 15 residues in the CDR3. Trimming shortened V by 3 bases and J by 4 bases, and 12 bases separated the two germline ends. Germline V gene data show CDR1 as ENHRY and CDR2 as SYGVKD.